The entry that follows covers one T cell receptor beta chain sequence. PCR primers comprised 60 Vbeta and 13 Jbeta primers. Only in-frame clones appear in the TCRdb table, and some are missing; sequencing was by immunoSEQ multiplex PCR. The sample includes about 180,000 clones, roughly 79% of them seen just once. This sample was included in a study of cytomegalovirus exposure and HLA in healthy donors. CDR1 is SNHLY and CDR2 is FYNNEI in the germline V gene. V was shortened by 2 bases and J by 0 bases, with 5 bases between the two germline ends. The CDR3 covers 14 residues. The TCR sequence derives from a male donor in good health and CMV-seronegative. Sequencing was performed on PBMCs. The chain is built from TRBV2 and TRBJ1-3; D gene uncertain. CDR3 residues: CASSERVSGNTIYF. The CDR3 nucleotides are TGTGCCAGCAGTGAACGGGTCTCTGGAAACACCATATATTTT.